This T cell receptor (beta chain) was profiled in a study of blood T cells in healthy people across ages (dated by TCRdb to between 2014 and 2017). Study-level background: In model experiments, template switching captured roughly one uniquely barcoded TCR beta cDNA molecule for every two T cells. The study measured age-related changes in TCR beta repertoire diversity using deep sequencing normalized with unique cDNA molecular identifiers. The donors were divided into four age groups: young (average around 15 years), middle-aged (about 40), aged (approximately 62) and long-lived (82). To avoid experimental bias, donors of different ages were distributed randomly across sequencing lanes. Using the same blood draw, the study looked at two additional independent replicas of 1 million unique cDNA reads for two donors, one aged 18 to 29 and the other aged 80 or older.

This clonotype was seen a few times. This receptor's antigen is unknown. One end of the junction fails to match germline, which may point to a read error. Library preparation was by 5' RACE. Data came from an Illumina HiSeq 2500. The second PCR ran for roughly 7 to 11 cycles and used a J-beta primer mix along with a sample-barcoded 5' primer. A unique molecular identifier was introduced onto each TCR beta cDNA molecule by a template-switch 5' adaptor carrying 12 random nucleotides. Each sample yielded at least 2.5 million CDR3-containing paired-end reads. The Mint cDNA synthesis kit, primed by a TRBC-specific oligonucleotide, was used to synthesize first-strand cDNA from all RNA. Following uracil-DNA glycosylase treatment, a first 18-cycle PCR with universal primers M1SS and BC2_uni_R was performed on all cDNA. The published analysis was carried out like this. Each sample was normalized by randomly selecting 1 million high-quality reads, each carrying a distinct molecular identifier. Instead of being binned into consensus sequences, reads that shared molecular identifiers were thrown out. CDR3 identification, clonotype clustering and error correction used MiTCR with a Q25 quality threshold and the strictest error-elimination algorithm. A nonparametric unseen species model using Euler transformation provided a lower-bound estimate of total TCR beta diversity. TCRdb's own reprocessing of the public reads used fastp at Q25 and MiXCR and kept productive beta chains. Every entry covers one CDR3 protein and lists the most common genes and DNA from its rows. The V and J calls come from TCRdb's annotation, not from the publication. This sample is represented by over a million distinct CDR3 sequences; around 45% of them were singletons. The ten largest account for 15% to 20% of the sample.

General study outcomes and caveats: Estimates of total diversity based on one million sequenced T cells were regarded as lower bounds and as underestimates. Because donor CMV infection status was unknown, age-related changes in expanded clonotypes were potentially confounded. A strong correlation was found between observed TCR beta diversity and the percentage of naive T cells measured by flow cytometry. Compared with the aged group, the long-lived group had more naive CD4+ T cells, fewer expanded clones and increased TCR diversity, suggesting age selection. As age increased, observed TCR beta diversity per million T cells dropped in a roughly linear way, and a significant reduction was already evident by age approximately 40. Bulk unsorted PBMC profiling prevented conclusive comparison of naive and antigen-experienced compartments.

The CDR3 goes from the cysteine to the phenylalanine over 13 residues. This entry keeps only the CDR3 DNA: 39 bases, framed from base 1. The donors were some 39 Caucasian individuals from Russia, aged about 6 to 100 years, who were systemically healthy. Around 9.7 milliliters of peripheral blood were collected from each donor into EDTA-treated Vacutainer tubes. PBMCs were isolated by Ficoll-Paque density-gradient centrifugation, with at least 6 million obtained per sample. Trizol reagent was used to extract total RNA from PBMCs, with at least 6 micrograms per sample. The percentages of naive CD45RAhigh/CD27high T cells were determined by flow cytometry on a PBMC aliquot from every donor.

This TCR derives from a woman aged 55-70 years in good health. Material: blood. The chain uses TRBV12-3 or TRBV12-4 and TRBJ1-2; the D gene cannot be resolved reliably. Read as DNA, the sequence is TGTGCCAGCAGCTTAGCGCGGGACTATGGCTACACCTTC. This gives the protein CASSLARDYGYTF.